This entry concerns a single T cell receptor beta chain. Its antigen is not known. CD8 T cells were positively selected from what remained after CD4 positive selection. Both TRBC1 and TRBC2 were covered by a beta constant-region primer of two equimolar oligonucleotides. Ligation attached a single-stranded oligonucleotide with a 12-nucleotide UMI and the SP2 primer to the cDNA 3' end. Each CDR3 protein gets one entry after TCRdb re-called the UMI-ligation and nested PCR reads with MiXCR. The sample contains 81,000 or so distinct CDR3 sequences, 5.5% to 8.5% of which appear only once. This sample was taken from a study of naive and memory T cell subsets. Study-wide results and limits: Gini index rose across naive, CM, EM and EMRA in CD4 and CD8.

Trimming stripped 4 bases from V and 5 bases from J, with 12 bases between. Germline CDR1 and CDR2: SGHTA and FQGNSA. This CDR3 region has 13 residues. Specimen: central memory CD4+ T cells from blood. The chain couples TRBV7-2 to TRBJ2-7, with unresolved D. The receptor comes from a human donor in good health. The CDR3 DNA reads as TGTGCCAGCAGCTCACAAGCAGATAACGAGCAGTACTTC. Translating it yields CASSSQADNEQYF.